This record covers a single T cell receptor beta chain. Libraries were prepared by immunoSEQ multiplex PCR; TCRdb keeps only in-frame clonotypes and omits some of them. The sample has about 2.3 million clones; over 85% are singletons. The data belong to a study of shared clonotypes between healthy human individuals. The germline gives CDR1 SGHRS, CDR2 YFSETQ. V was shortened by 3 bases and J by 2 bases, with 9 bases between the two germline ends. There are 13 residues in the CDR3. The V call is TRBV5-1, the J call TRBJ2-7, with D tentatively TRBD1 or TRBD2 (5 bases each). Sequenced: naive CD4+ T cells from PBMCs. The sample's subset: CD45RA+ positively selected. The source of this sequence is a man younger than 30 in good health. Some clones in this sample may be carry-over from other donors' samples. CDR3 coding DNA: TGCGCCAGCAGCTCGGGACGGGCCTACGAGCAGTACTTC. It yields the protein CASSSGRAYEQYF.